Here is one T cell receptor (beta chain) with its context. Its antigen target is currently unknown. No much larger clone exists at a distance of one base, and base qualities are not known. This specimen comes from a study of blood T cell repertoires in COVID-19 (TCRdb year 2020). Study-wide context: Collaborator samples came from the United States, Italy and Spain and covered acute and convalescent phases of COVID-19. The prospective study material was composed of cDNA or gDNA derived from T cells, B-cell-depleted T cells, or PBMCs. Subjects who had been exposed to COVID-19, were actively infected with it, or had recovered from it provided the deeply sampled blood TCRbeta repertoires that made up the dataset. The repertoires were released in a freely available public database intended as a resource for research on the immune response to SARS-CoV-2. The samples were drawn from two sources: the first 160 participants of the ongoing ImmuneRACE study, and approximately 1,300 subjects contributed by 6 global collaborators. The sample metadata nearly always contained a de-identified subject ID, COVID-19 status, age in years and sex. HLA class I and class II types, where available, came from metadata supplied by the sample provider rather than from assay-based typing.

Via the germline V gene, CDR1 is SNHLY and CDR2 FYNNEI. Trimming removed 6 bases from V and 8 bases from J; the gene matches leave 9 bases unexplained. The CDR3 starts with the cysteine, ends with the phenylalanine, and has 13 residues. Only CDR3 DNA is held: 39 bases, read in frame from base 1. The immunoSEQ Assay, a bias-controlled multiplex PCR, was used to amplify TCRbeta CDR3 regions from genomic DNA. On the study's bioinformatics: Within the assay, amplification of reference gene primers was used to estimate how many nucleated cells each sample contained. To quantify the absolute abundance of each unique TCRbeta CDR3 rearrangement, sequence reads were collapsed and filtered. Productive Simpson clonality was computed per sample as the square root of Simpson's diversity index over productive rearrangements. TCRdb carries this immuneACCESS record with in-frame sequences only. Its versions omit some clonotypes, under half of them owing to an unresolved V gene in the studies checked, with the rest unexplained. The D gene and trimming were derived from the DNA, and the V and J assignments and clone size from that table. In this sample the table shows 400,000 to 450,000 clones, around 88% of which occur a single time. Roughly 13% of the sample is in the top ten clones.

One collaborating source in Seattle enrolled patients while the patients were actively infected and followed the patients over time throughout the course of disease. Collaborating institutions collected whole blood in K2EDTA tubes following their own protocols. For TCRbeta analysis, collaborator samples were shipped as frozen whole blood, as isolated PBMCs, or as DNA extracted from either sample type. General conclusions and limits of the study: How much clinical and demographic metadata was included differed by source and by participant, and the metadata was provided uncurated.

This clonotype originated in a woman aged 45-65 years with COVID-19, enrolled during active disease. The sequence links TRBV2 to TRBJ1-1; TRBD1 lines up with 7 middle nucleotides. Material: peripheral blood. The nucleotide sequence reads TGTGCCAGCAGGGCACAGGGGATAGGAGAAGCTTTCTTT. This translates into CASRAQGIGEAFF.